Listed below are T cell receptor beta chains from one sample, sequenced in a study of blood T cell repertoires in COVID-19. Only in-frame clones appear in the TCRdb table, and some are missing; sequencing was by immunoSEQ multiplex PCR. The data contain around 220,000 clones, around 90% of them singletons. The sequencing input was peripheral blood. Source of these receptors: a man aged 18-30 years with active or convalescent COVID-19. Both conserved end residues are part of each CDR3. Each record gives: V gene, clone size, D gene, J gene, CDR3 protein, CDR3 DNA. D genes are given only for firm matches. Expanded clones are given a class, and other clones once, few, many or no size at all.

>TRBV9|.|.|TRBJ2-5
CASSVDPRETQYF
TGTGCCAGCAGCGTAGATCCGCGAGAGACCCAGTACTTC
>TRBV5-6|.|TRBD2|TRBJ2-2
CASSPGGSGELFF
TGTGCCAGCAGCCCGGGGGGGTCCGGGGAGCTGTTTTTT
>TRBV6-4|few|.|TRBJ2-3
CASSDGRHTDTQYF
TGTGCCAGCAGTGACGGTAGACACACAGATACGCAGTATTTT
>TRBV7-9|.|TRBD1|TRBJ1-6
CASSLSSRQGAYSPLHF
TGTGCCAGCAGCTTGTCCTCCCGACAGGGGGCTTATTCACCCCTCCACTTT
>TRBV7-9|.|.|TRBJ1-1
CASSLMEGRVAFF
TGTGCCAGCAGCTTAATGGAGGGGAGGGTAGCTTTCTTT
>TRBV10-3|.|TRBD2|TRBJ2-3
CAIRAGTSGRASTDTQYF
TGTGCCATCAGGGCAGGGACTAGCGGGAGGGCTAGCACAGATACGCAGTATTTT
>TRBV27|.|.|TRBJ2-2
CASSSGTSAGELFF
TGTGCCAGCAGTTCTGGGACTTCAGCCGGGGAGCTGTTTTTT
>TRBV18|.|.|TRBJ2-7
CASSPVTGFPYEQYF
TGTGCCAGCTCCCCGGTGACAGGTTTTCCCTACGAGCAGTACTTC
>TRBV28|.|.|TRBJ1-5
CASSLGRVSNQPQHF
TGTGCCAGCAGTTTAGGCAGGGTGAGCAATCAGCCCCAGCATTTT
>TRBV5-4|few|TRBD1|TRBJ1-5
CASSSQGDQPQHF
TGTGCCAGCAGCTCGCAGGGGGACCAGCCCCAGCATTTT
>TRBV24-1|.|TRBD2|TRBJ2-1
CATSDGGGSSYNEQFF
TGTGCCACCAGTGATGGGGGGGGGAGCTCCTACAATGAGCAGTTCTTC
>TRBV15|.|TRBD1|TRBJ1-2
CATSRGGQSLPNYGYTF
TGTGCCACCAGCAGAGGGGGACAGAGCCTCCCTAACTATGGCTACACCTTC
>TRBV5-1|.|.|TRBJ2-4
CASSWGTARVGKNIQYF
TGCGCCAGCAGCTGGGGGACTGCCAGAGTAGGCAAAAACATTCAGTACTTC
>TRBV5-1|.|.|TRBJ2-1
CASSLVANRDNEQFF
TGCGCCAGCAGCTTGGTCGCAAACAGGGACAATGAGCAGTTCTTC
>TRBV7-2|.|.|TRBJ1-1
CASSSLGLSTEAFF
TGTGCCAGCAGCTCGCTGGGGCTGAGCACTGAAGCTTTCTTT
>TRBV7-2|.|TRBD2|TRBJ2-7
CASSRTSGSTYEQYF
TGTGCCAGCAGCCGGACTAGCGGGAGCACCTACGAGCAGTACTTC
>TRBV5-4|.|TRBD2|TRBJ2-3
CASSLPGIAGTTDTQYF
TGTGCCAGCAGCCTCCCCGGGATAGCGGGGACCACAGATACGCAGTATTTT
>TRBV2|medium-sized|TRBD1|TRBJ1-3
CASRRDSQNTIYF
TGTGCCAGCAGACGGGACAGTCAAAACACCATATATTTT
>TRBV3-1/TRBV3-2|.|TRBD1|TRBJ2-3
CASSHGTARDTQYF
TGTGCCAGCAGCCATGGGACAGCTAGAGATACGCAGTATTTT
>TRBV5-4|.|.|TRBJ1-1
CASSGTGLNTEAFF
TGTGCCAGCAGCGGAACAGGGCTGAACACTGAAGCTTTCTTT
>TRBV20-1|.|.|TRBJ1-2
CSARAGEGYTF
TGCAGTGCCCGGGCAGGGGAGGGCTACACCTTC
>TRBV9|.|.|TRBJ1-4
CASSVGTSGKLFF
TGTGCCAGCAGCGTAGGCACCTCGGGAAAACTGTTTTTT
>TRBV7-6|once|TRBD1|TRBJ1-1
CASSLMGQGAVNTEAFF
TGTGCCAGCAGCTTAATGGGACAGGGGGCGGTGAACACTGAAGCTTTCTTT
>TRBV10-1|.|.|TRBJ2-7
CASSPTGSYEQYF
TGCGCCAGCAGTCCAACAGGGTCCTACGAGCAGTACTTC
>TRBV18|.|TRBD2|TRBJ2-3
CASSPGLRGLAIHTDTQYF
TGTGCCAGCTCACCGGGACTAAGAGGACTAGCGATCCACACAGATACGCAGTATTTT
>TRBV5-6|.|.|TRBJ1-1
CASRGQGFAEAFF
TGTGCCAGCAGGGGTCAGGGTTTCGCTGAAGCTTTCTTT
>TRBV11-2|.|.|TRBJ2-7
CASSLGPGASYEQYF
TGTGCCAGCAGCTTAGGGCCAGGGGCCTCCTACGAGCAGTACTTC
>TRBV11-3|.|.|TRBJ1-6
CASSLAPKSPLHF
TGTGCCAGCAGCCTAGCGCCTAAATCACCCCTCCACTTT
>TRBV5-1|.|.|TRBJ2-7
CASSLERGTSYEQYF
TGCGCCAGCAGCTTGGAAAGGGGGACCTCCTACGAGCAGTACTTC
>TRBV3-1/TRBV3-2|.|TRBD2|TRBJ2-7
CASSPHIAGNSYEQYF
TGTGCCAGCAGCCCCCATATAGCGGGGAACTCCTACGAGCAGTACTTC
>TRBV10-1|.|TRBD2|TRBJ2-1
CASAFSAGGPEQFF
TGCGCCAGCGCCTTCTCAGCGGGAGGGCCTGAGCAGTTCTTC
>TRBV7-6|.|TRBD2|TRBJ2-1
CASSRLAGENNEQFF
TGTGCCAGCAGCCGTCTAGCGGGAGAGAACAATGAGCAGTTCTTC
>TRBV6-1|.|.|TRBJ1-3
CASSVYRVGFSGNTIYF
TGTGCCAGCAGTGTTTACAGGGTGGGATTCTCTGGAAACACCATATATTTT
>TRBV7-2|.|.|TRBJ2-7
CASSLGLGPPYEQYF
TGTGCCAGCAGCTTAGGTCTCGGTCCTCCCTACGAGCAGTACTTC
>TRBV9|.|TRBD1|TRBJ2-1
CASSERDRGRSEQFF
TGTGCCAGCAGCGAGAGGGACAGGGGTAGGAGTGAGCAGTTCTTC
>TRBV27|once|TRBD2|TRBJ2-7
CASSRSGRAVSYEQYF
TGTGCCAGCAGTCGTAGCGGGAGAGCCGTCTCCTACGAGCAGTACTTC
>TRBV5-1|.|.|TRBJ1-2
CASSLGQVYGYTF
TGCGCCAGCAGCTTGGGACAGGTCTATGGCTACACCTTC
>TRBV29-1|.|TRBD1|TRBJ1-5
CSVQISGTDQPQHF
TGCAGCGTTCAGATCTCCGGGACAGATCAGCCCCAGCATTTT
>TRBV10-3|.|TRBD1|TRBJ1-5
CAISPGQGSNQPQHF
TGTGCCATCAGTCCCGGACAGGGAAGCAATCAGCCCCAGCATTTT
>TRBV27|.|.|TRBJ1-2
CASSWGGQNNYGYTF
TGTGCCAGCAGTTGGGGCGGACAGAATAACTATGGCTACACCTTC
>TRBV25-1|.|.|TRBJ2-1
CASSQGGGKDEQFF
TGTGCCAGCAGCCAAGGGGGCGGGAAGGATGAGCAGTTCTTC
>TRBV28|.|.|TRBJ1-2
CASSLNGAMGGYTF
TGTGCCAGCAGTTTAAATGGGGCAATGGGCGGCTACACCTTC
>TRBV28|.|.|TRBJ2-7
CASRKSAGSLSYEQYF
TGTGCCAGCAGAAAAAGCGCAGGGTCGTTGTCCTACGAGCAGTACTTC
>TRBV28|.|TRBD1|TRBJ2-2
CASSQQGRTGGELFF
TGTGCCAGCAGTCAACAGGGGAGAACAGGCGGGGAGCTGTTTTTT
>TRBV28|.|.|TRBJ1-1
CASRQIDRNTEAFF
TGTGCCAGCAGACAGATCGACAGAAACACTGAAGCTTTCTTT
>TRBV6-5|.|TRBD1|TRBJ2-7
CASKDRGRHEQYF
TGTGCCAGCAAAGACAGGGGTCGCCACGAGCAGTACTTC
>TRBV19|.|.|TRBJ1-1
CASSIGQGYTEAFF
TGTGCCAGTAGTATAGGGCAGGGATACACTGAAGCTTTCTTT
>TRBV7-2|.|.|TRBJ2-3
CASSFRLSSTDTQYF
TGTGCCAGCAGCTTCCGCCTATCCAGCACAGATACGCAGTATTTT
>TRBV19|.|.|TRBJ1-1
CASSMFSGNRAEAFF
TGTGCCAGTAGTATGTTTTCAGGGAACCGTGCTGAAGCTTTCTTT
>TRBV7-2|.|.|TRBJ1-4
CASSETGGANEKLFF
TGTGCCAGCAGCGAGACGGGGGGTGCTAATGAAAAACTGTTTTTT
>TRBV10-3|.|.|TRBJ1-1
CAISDVSVRNTEAFF
TGTGCCATCAGTGATGTAAGCGTGCGGAACACTGAAGCTTTCTTT
>TRBV21-1|once|.|TRBJ1-4
CASSKGTGGRVQANEKLFF
TGTGCCAGCAGCAAAGGTACAGGGGGACGGGTTCAGGCTAATGAAAAACTGTTTTTT
>TRBV10-3|.|.|TRBJ2-3
CAISEFRDTGTDTQYF
TGTGCCATCAGTGAGTTTCGGGACACTGGCACAGATACGCAGTATTTT
>TRBV6-5|.|TRBD2|TRBJ2-3
CASSSREGPNTQYF
TGTGCCAGCAGTTCACGGGAGGGCCCGAATACGCAGTATTTT